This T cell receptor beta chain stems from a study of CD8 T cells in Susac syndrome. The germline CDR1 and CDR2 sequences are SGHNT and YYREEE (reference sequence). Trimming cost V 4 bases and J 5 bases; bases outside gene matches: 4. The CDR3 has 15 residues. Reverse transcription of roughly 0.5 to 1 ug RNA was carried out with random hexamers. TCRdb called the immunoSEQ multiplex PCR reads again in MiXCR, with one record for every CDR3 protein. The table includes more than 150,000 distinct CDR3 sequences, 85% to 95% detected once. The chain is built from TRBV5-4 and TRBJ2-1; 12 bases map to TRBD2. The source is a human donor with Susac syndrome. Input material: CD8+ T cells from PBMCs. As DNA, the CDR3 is TGTGCCAGCAGCACGACTAGCGGGGGAAACAATGAGCAGTTCTTC. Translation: CASSTTSGGNNEQFF. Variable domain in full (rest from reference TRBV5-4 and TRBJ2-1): ETGVTQSPTHLIKTRGQQVTLRCSSQSGHNTVSWYQQALGQGPQFIFQYYREEENGRGNFPPRFSGLQFPNYSSELNVNALELDDSALYLCASSTTSGGNNEQFFGPGTRLTVL.